A single sample is the source of the 3 T cell receptor beta chains below, sequenced in a study of naive and memory T cell subsets. General study findings and limits: Possibly reflecting memory cells re-expressing CD45RA, a few larger clonotypes occurred in naive repertoires, especially CD8.

Both TRBC1 and TRBC2 were covered by a beta constant-region primer of two equimolar oligonucleotides. Ligated cDNA was amplified by four rounds of PCR with nested alpha and beta constant-region primers and SP2. TCRdb re-analysed the UMI-ligation and nested PCR reads in MiXCR, keeping a single row per CDR3 protein. The table lists tens of thousands of distinct CDR3 sequences, around 11% of them singletons, with approximately 0.14% in the top ten. What these receptors recognize is not known. Sequenced material: naive CD4+ T cells from blood. The source is a human donor in good health.

This clonotype was recorded at least ten times. The genes are TRBV6-6 and TRBJ2-2; D uncertain. The V gene lost 1 base and the J gene lost 3 bases, with 12 bases spanning the gap. Germline V gene lookup returns CDR1 MNHNY and CDR2 SVGAGI (reference sequence). The CDR3 is 16 residues long. The CDR3 sequence is CASSYLPPQDTGELFF. CDR3 nucleotides: TGTGCCAGCAGTTACTTACCGCCCCAGGACACCGGGGAGCTGTTTTTT.

The chain is built from TRBV5-6 and TRBJ2-1, with a possible D match to TRBD2 (7 bases). The CDR3 covers 15 residues. CDR1 is SGHDT, CDR2 YYEEEE, per germline. With 2 bases removed from V and 8 bases from J, the gap between germline ends came to 17 bases. The CDR3 nucleotides read TGTGCCAGCAGCTTTAGGGGGAGGGCCACCGATGAGCAGTTCTTC. Amino acid sequence: CASSFRGRATDEQFF.

J is TRBJ1-1 and V is TRBV5-4; no clear D gene. The length of the CDR3 is 13 residues. V lost 4 bases to trimming and J lost 3 bases, with 10 bases between them. The germline gives CDR1 SGHNT, CDR2 YYREEE (reference sequence). CDR3: CASSKTTDTEAFF. The CDR3, as DNA: TGTGCCAGCAGCAAAACAACGGACACTGAAGCTTTCTTT.